These 7 T cell receptor beta chains came from one sample sequenced in a study of early T cells in non-severe SARS-CoV-2 infection. TCRdb re-called the 5' RACE reads through MiXCR, storing one row per CDR3 protein. The sample lists approximately 58,000 distinct CDR3 sequences, 9% to 15% occurring once. Here the sequenced sample was whole blood, taken at baseline. The receptors stem from an adult who was a healthcare worker with PCR-confirmed SARS-CoV-2 infection or an uninfected control (not recorded which).

This clonotype was counted between two and nine times. The rearrangement uses TRBV11-3 and TRBJ2-1, with 11 bases fitting TRBD2. V shed 3 bases, J shed 0 bases, and the junction held 4 bases outside the gene matches. Germline CDR1 SGHNT, CDR2 YENEEA. The CDR3 contains 17 residues. CDR3 nucleotides: TGTGCCAGCAGCTTGGATACTAGCGGGGGCTCCTACAATGAGCAGTTCTTC. This translates into CASSLDTSGGSYNEQFF.

This clonotype was seen more than once but under ten times. V gene TRBV2 combines with J gene TRBJ2-7; D is uncertain. The CDR3 sequence is 10 residues long. Trimming took 3 bases from V and 4 from J, leaving 1 base between them. The germline V gene has CDR1 SNHLY and CDR2 FYNNEI. CDR3 sequence: CASSEYEQYF. CDR3 sequence (DNA): TGTGCCAGCAGTGAGTACGAGCAGTACTTC.

This clonotype was seen more than once but under ten times. The chain joins TRBV4-2 to TRBJ2-7; D gene uncertain. Germline V gene sequence: CDR1 LGHNA, CDR2 YNFKEQ. The CDR3 sequence is 14 residues long. Trimming left V 2 bases short and J 2 bases short, with 10 bases between. As DNA, the CDR3 is TGTGCCAGCAGCCAACCCGGGCAGGCCTACGAGCAGTACTTC. It encodes CASSQPGQAYEQYF.

Only a few counts were recorded for this clonotype. CDR3 sequence (DNA): TGTGCCAGCAGTTACTCTACAGGGACGAATGAGCAGTTCTTC. The encoded protein is CASSYSTGTNEQFF. The chain carries TRBV6-2 or TRBV6-3 and TRBJ2-1; maybe TRBD1 (6 bases). V dropped 0 bases and J dropped 7 bases, with 10 bases sitting between them. The CDR3 spans 14 residues. Germline values: CDR1 MNHEY, CDR2 SVGEGT.

This clonotype has at least ten counts. The chain couples TRBV7-2 to TRBJ2-1; TRBD1 aligns across 7 bases. Germline V CDR1 and CDR2: SGHTA, FQGNSA. The trim removed 5 bases at V and 3 bases at J, leaving 7 bases unmatched. There are 15 residues in the CDR3. The CDR3 DNA follows: TGTGCCAGCAGCCCCGAGAGGGGGCTCTACAATGAGCAGTTCTTC. Its translation is CASSPERGLYNEQFF.

At least ten counts were recorded for this clonotype. This chain joins TRBV5-1 and TRBJ2-5, with D perhaps TRBD2 (6 bases). The CDR3 extends over 15 amino acids. Germline V gene data show CDR1 as SGHRS and CDR2 as YFSETQ. The V end was cut by 1 base, the J end by 4 bases, with 14 bases between. CDR3 bases: TGCGCCAGCAGCTTGATTCCGGGAGTAGGAGAGACCCAGTACTTC. Protein product: CASSLIPGVGETQYF.

The chain links TRBV12-3 or TRBV12-4 to TRBJ2-1; a weak D match, TRBD2 (5 bases). There are 13 residues in the CDR3. Trimming shortened V by 1 base and J by 8 bases, and 9 bases separated the two germline ends. CDR3 protein: CASSLDWGDEQFF. CDR3 DNA: TGTGCCAGCAGTTTAGATTGGGGAGATGAGCAGTTCTTC.